The rows below give T cell receptor beta chains drawn from one sample of a study of cytomegalovirus exposure and HLA in healthy donors. This table comes from immunoSEQ multiplex PCR, and its TCRdb copy is limited to in-frame clones, with some not included. The sample consists of 130,000 to 150,000 clones, roughly 70% of them appearing once. The sequencing input was PBMCs. These receptor sequences come from a man between 18 and 35 years old in good health and CMV-seropositive. CDR3s include the opening cysteine and the closing phenylalanine or tryptophan. The order of the fields is CDR3 DNA, CDR3 protein, J gene, V gene, clone size, D gene. D genes are given only for firm matches. The size of a clone is reported for some rows only, either as once, few or many, or as a class for expanded clones.

TGTGCCAGCAGACTGGCAGGGGTGAGGTCTGAAGCTTTCTTT CASRLAGVRSEAFF TRBJ1-1 TRBV14 NA NA
TGTGCCAGCAGGGTTCTTACAGCGGAAGGGGGGTACTTC CASRVLTAEGGYF TRBJ2-7 TRBV6-1 few NA
TGTGCCAGCAGCTTGCGGGACAGGGTCAATGAGCAGTTCTTC CASSLRDRVNEQFF TRBJ2-1 TRBV5-4 NA TRBD1
TGTGCCAGCAGCGGGTTGCAGGGGGAAGGCTCTGGAAACACCATATATTTT CASSGLQGEGSGNTIYF TRBJ1-3 TRBV5-8 NA TRBD1
TGTGCCAGCTCACCGGGACTAGCGCTTAAAAACGAGCAGTACTTC CASSPGLALKNEQYF TRBJ2-7 TRBV18 NA TRBD2
TGTGCCAGCAGCGTCGGCGGGACGGGCACAGATACGCAGTATTTT CASSVGGTGTDTQYF TRBJ2-3 TRBV9 NA NA
TGTGCCAGCAGCCGAGGGGGAAACCAAGAGACCCAGTACTTC CASSRGGNQETQYF TRBJ2-5 TRBV25-1 NA NA
TGTGCCACCAGCAGAGTAGTTGGCAATCAGCCCCAGCATTTT CATSRVVGNQPQHF TRBJ1-5 TRBV15 NA NA
TGTGCCAGCAGCCCGGATGGAGGGGTAACTAACTATGGCTACACCTTC CASSPDGGVTNYGYTF TRBJ1-2 TRBV9 NA NA
TGCAGCGTTGAGGTCAGGGTTAACTATGGCTACACCTTC CSVEVRVNYGYTF TRBJ1-2 TRBV29-1 few NA
TGTGCCAGCAGTTGGAGGGAAAATCAGCCCCAGCATTTT CASSWRENQPQHF TRBJ1-5 TRBV6-5 NA NA
TGCGCCAGCACCCATACAGGGGACACTGAAGCTTTCTTT CASTHTGDTEAFF TRBJ1-1 TRBV5-1 NA TRBD1
TGTGCCAGCCGGACAGCCGGGGCCAACGTCCTGACTTTC CASRTAGANVLTF TRBJ2-6 TRBV27 NA NA
TGTGCCAGCTCACCCTCGGAGGGTGGAGGGGATACGCAGTATTTT CASSPSEGGGDTQYF TRBJ2-3 TRBV18 NA NA
TGTGCCAGCAGCCTTCCCCCTCGGGGGGCGAACTATGGCTACACCTTC CASSLPPRGANYGYTF TRBJ1-2 TRBV9 once NA
TGCAGTGCTAGACTTGGACAGACCCAGCATTTT CSARLGQTQHF TRBJ1-5 TRBV20-1 NA NA
TGTGCCAGCACCCAAGCGAGAGGCCTGGGGGGCACTGAAGCTTTCTTT CASTQARGLGGTEAFF TRBJ1-1 TRBV28 few NA
TGTGCCAGCAGTTACTTCCCTAGCGGGAGCTACGAGCAGTACTTC CASSYFPSGSYEQYF TRBJ2-7 TRBV6-5 NA TRBD2
TGTGCCAGCAGCTTATTAGCGGGAGGGGAGACCCAGTACTTC CASSLLAGGETQYF TRBJ2-5 TRBV7-6 NA TRBD2
TGTGCCTGGAGAAGGGGCAGGGACACTGAAGCTTTCTTT CAWRRGRDTEAFF TRBJ1-1 TRBV30 NA NA
TGTGCCAGCAGTCACGTGGGGGCGGGGGGGCCGTTGAATGAGCAGTTCTTC CASSHVGAGGPLNEQFF TRBJ2-1 TRBV14 NA TRBD2
TGCGCCAGCAGCTTGGAGTGGGCAGCCGCCCTCCACTTT CASSLEWAAALHF TRBJ1-6 TRBV5-1 NA NA
TGTGCCAGTAAGTCTGGGCAGTACTATGGCTACACCTTC CASKSGQYYGYTF TRBJ1-2 TRBV19 NA NA
TGCGCCACCCTAACAGAATCCTACGAGCAGTACTTC CATLTESYEQYF TRBJ2-7 TRBV10-2 once NA
TGTGCCAGCTCAATAACCCTTAACTCAGCGGGGGGGACGGATGAGCAGTTCTTC CASSITLNSAGGTDEQFF TRBJ2-1 TRBV18 NA TRBD2
TGTGCCAGCAGCTTGACAGGGGGCGGCAATCAGCCCCAGCATTTT CASSLTGGGNQPQHF TRBJ1-5 TRBV5-4 few TRBD1
TGTGCCAGCAGCTTGGAAGCAGGGCCCCTGACAGCTTTCTTT CASSLEAGPLTAFF TRBJ1-1 TRBV5-4 NA NA
TGTGCCAGCAGACGGACAGGGGGATACGAGCAGTACTTC CASRRTGGYEQYF TRBJ2-7 TRBV6-5 NA TRBD1
TGTGCCAGCAGTCTCCTAGGCGGGGGCACTGAAGCTTTCTTT CASSLLGGGTEAFF TRBJ1-1 TRBV28 NA NA
TGCGCCAGCAGGCAGGGGGTTCAAAACACCGGGGAGCTGTTTTTT CASRQGVQNTGELFF TRBJ2-2 TRBV5-1 NA TRBD1
TGCAGCGCAAGGATTCCGGGACAGGGTTCCAATCAGCCCCAGCATTTT CSARIPGQGSNQPQHF TRBJ1-5 TRBV29-1 NA TRBD1
TGTGCCAGCAGCCCCGCGTCTAGCGGGGGCCAGGGGAAAGAGACCCAGTACTTC CASSPASSGGQGKETQYF TRBJ2-5 TRBV7-9 NA TRBD2
TGTGCCAGCAGCCCTCTAGCGGGTAGCACAGATACGCAGTATTTT CASSPLAGSTDTQYF TRBJ2-3 TRBV6-5 once TRBD2
TGCAGCGTTGATAACGGGGTGAGCACAGATACGCAGTATTTT CSVDNGVSTDTQYF TRBJ2-3 TRBV29-1 NA NA
TGTGCCAGCAGTTTTCTGAGGGACTCTGAAGCTTTCTTT CASSFLRDSEAFF TRBJ1-1 TRBV28 NA NA
TGTGCCAGCAGCAGGGGATTCTACACTGAAGCTTTCTTT CASSRGFYTEAFF TRBJ1-1 TRBV28 NA NA
TGTGCCAGCAGTAGGGACACCACCTACGAGCAGTACTTC CASSRDTTYEQYF TRBJ2-7 TRBV6-5 NA NA
TGTGCCAGCAGTTTAGGACTAGCGTCCTACGAGCAGTACTTC CASSLGLASYEQYF TRBJ2-7 TRBV27 few TRBD2
TGTGCCAGCAGTGGACAGGGCTTGATAACCGGGGAGCTGTTTTTT CASSGQGLITGELFF TRBJ2-2 TRBV6-5 NA TRBD1
TGTGCCAGCAGCCCCGCGCGGCAGCCCCAGCATTTT CASSPARQPQHF TRBJ1-5 TRBV7-2 few NA
TGTGCCAGCAGCAGTCCGGGACAGGGGATTGGTTCCTATAATTCACCCCTCCACTTT CASSSPGQGIGSYNSPLHF TRBJ1-6 TRBV5-4 NA TRBD1
TGTGCCAGCAGAGACGGACAGCTCGTTGACACCGGGGAGCTGTTTTTT CASRDGQLVDTGELFF TRBJ2-2 TRBV5-6 NA NA
TGTGCCAGCACCGACAGGGGTAATTCACCCCTCCACTTT CASTDRGNSPLHF TRBJ1-6 TRBV4-2 NA TRBD1
TGTGCCAGCAGTGTAGGACATCTAATCGGGAAACTGTTTTTT CASSVGHLIGKLFF TRBJ1-4 TRBV27 NA NA
TGCGCCAGCAGCTTGCTGGCGGACTACGAGCAGTACTTC CASSLLADYEQYF TRBJ2-7 TRBV5-1 NA NA
TGCGCCAGCAGCCAAGCTCCAGTTATGAACACTGAAGCTTTCTTT CASSQAPVMNTEAFF TRBJ1-1 TRBV4-1 NA NA
TGTGCCAGCAGCTTATTGGGGGGGGGAGAGACCCAGTACTTC CASSLLGGGETQYF TRBJ2-5 TRBV7-8 few TRBD2
TGTGCCAGCAGTTTAAGGATAGGGAGGAGGTCTAGCAATCAGCCCCAGCATTTT CASSLRIGRRSSNQPQHF TRBJ1-5 TRBV27 NA NA
TGTGCCAGCAGCTTAGCGGGGCGGGGTCTAGCTTTCTTT CASSLAGRGLAFF TRBJ1-1 TRBV7-2 NA NA
TGTGCCAGCAGCGAGGGTCTCTCGAACACTGAAGCTTTCTTT CASSEGLSNTEAFF TRBJ1-1 TRBV5-6 few NA
TGTGCCAGCAGCTATCGGGGACAGGGTTCGAGTCAGCCCCAGCATTTT CASSYRGQGSSQPQHF TRBJ1-5 TRBV5-4 NA TRBD1
TGTGCCAGCAGCAAGAGATATTTTTTAGCCCTCCTCTCCTACGAGCAGTACTTC CASSKRYFLALLSYEQYF TRBJ2-7 TRBV21-1 few NA
TGTGCCAGTCACCCGAGCACGGTTTACAATGAGCAGTTCTTC CASHPSTVYNEQFF TRBJ2-1 TRBV2 few NA
TGCGCCAGCAGGGAGCTAGCGGGAGGGCCCTACCGCACAGATACGCAGTATTTT CASRELAGGPYRTDTQYF TRBJ2-3 TRBV5-1 NA TRBD2
TGTGCCAGCAGACAAAGCAATCAGCCCCAGCATTTT CASRQSNQPQHF TRBJ1-5 TRBV2 once NA
TGTGCTAGTGCCCCAGGGGTGAAGGCCAAAAACATTCAGTACTTC CASAPGVKAKNIQYF TRBJ2-4 TRBV12-5 NA NA
TGTGCCAGCAGCCAGACCGGGACAGGACCCTACGAGCAGTACTTC CASSQTGTGPYEQYF TRBJ2-7 TRBV7-9 NA TRBD1
TGTGCCAGCAGCTGGGGCGGGGGGTACGAGCAGTACTTC CASSWGGGYEQYF TRBJ2-7 TRBV5-5 NA TRBD2
TGTGCCAGCAGCTTGGGCAGGGGGCGAGAAACTGAAGCTTTCTTT CASSLGRGRETEAFF TRBJ1-1 TRBV11-2 few TRBD1
TGTGCCACCAGCAGAGGGTCGGCAGGGGGAAGATACGAGCAGTACTTC CATSRGSAGGRYEQYF TRBJ2-7 TRBV15 once TRBD1